This T cell receptor (beta chain) emerged from a study of T cells after yellow fever vaccination. Points on this clonotype: Antigen: not known.

V lost 4 bases and J lost 6, with 16 bases in between. Germline CDR1 SNHLY, CDR2 FYNNEI. The CDR3 consists of 15 residues. General study results and limits: Repertoires sorted by FACS could include abundant clonotypes that are contaminants from the bulk population.

TCRdb called the 5' RACE reads again in MiXCR, with one record for every CDR3 protein. The sample records some 340,000 distinct CDR3 sequences, around 10% being singletons. V usage is TRBV2 and J usage is TRBJ2-1; D unclear. The receptor's source is a man between 18 and 29 years old who received the YFV17D yellow fever vaccine. The material was CD4+ T cells sorted from PBMCs, obtained 45 days after the yellow fever booster vaccination. The CDR3 DNA sequence: TGTGCCAGCAGTGTTCTATTCGCCCCCACCAATGAGCAGTTCTTC. Protein product: CASSVLFAPTNEQFF.